The source of this TCR beta chain is a study of blood T cell repertoires in COVID-19. Overall study context: COVID-19 samples, acute and convalescent, were from the United States, Italy and Spain. PBMCs, B-cell-depleted T cells, or T cells provided the cDNA or gDNA that made up the material.

Sequenced by immunoSEQ multiplex PCR; TCRdb stores in-frame clones only, minus some. The sample has around 23,000 clones; 75% to 90% are singletons. The V gene lost 8 bases and the J gene lost 1 base, with 8 bases spanning the gap. Germline-derived CDR1 and CDR2 are MRHNA and SNTAGT. The CDR3 is 12 residues long. The V call is TRBV6-4, the J call TRBJ2-5; D is unclear. Material for sequencing was peripheral blood. This receptor was obtained from a human donor with acute or convalescent COVID-19. The donor label of this sample is uncertain. CDR3 coding DNA: TGTGCCAGCCCCGTTCCCCAAGAGACCCAGTACTTC. It yields the protein CASPVPQETQYF.